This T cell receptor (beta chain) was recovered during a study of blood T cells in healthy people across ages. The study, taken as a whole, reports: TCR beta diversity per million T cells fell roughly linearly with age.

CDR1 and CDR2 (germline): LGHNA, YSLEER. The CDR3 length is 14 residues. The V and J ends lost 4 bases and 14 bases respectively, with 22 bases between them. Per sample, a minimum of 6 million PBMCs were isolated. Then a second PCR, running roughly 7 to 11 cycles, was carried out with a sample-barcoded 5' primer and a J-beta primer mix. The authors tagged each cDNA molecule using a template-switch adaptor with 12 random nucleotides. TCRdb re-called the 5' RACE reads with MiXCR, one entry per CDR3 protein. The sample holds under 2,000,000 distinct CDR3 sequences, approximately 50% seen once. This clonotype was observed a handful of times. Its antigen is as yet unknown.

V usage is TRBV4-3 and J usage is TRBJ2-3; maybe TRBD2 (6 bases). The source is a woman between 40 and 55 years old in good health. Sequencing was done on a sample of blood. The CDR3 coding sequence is TGCGCCAGCAGCCCCGAGGTAGGGCGGGGAGAGCGGTATTTT. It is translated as CASSPEVGRGERYF.